The source of this T cell receptor beta chain is a study of early stage breast cancer tumors. Whole-study context: Of roughly 17 invasive breast tumors, fewer than 13 were hormone receptor-positive, HER2-negative. Samples were sequenced at approximately 10-fold average coverage. Eight ER+/PR+/HER2- tumors were invasive ductal; a few were invasive lobular.

Broader study findings: Tumors had about 2.5-fold higher T cell density and higher clonality than adjacent normal breast tissue.

A remark on this clone: Antigen: not known.

Per germline, CDR1 MNHEY and CDR2 SMNVEV (reference sequence). The CDR3 runs 16 residues. The ends lost 7 bases at V and 0 bases at J; junction bases unmatched: 6. Assay used: immunoSEQ multiplex PCR; TCRdb lists only in-frame clones, some missing. Among approximately 19,000 clones listed, about three quarters were seen once. The sample taken for sequencing was blood. The V gene is TRBV27, the J gene TRBJ2-6; 7 bases are shared with TRBD1. The receptor comes from a person aged 55 to 75 with breast cancer. The chain's CDR3 is CASTPTGSSGANVLTF. CDR3 coding DNA: TGTGCCAGCACCCCGACAGGGAGCTCTGGGGCCAACGTCCTGACTTTC.